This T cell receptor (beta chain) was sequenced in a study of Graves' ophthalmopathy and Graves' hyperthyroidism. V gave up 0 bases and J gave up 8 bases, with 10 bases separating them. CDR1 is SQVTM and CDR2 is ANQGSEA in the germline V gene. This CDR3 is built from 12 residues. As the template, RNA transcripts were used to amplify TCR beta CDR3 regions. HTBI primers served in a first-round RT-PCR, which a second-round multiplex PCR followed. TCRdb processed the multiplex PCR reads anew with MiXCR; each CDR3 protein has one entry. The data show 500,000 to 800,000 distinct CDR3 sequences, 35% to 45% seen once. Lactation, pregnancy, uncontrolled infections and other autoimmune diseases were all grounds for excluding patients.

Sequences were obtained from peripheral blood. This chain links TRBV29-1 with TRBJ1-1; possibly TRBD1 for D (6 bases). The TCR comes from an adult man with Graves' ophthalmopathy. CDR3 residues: CSVEDPGTEAFF. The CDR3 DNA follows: TGCAGCGTTGAAGATCCGGGGACAGAAGCTTTCTTT.